Listed below are T cell receptor beta chains from one sample, sequenced in a study of T cell repertoires in cytomegalovirus infection. Their antigen targets remain unknown. Via MiXCR, TCRdb re-called the reads, giving one row per CDR3 protein. In the table there are roughly 69,000 distinct CDR3 sequences, around 20% of which are singletons. The source was CD8+ T cells from cultured PBMCs, collected from culture after CMV antigen stimulation. Source of these receptors: a human donor in good health (CMV status not recorded). Some clones in this sample may be carry-over from other donors' samples. Both conserved end residues are part of each CDR3. A D gene is named only where the DNA matches it firmly. Some rows have no size entry. The others give once, few or many, or a class for an expanded clone.

>TRBV4-1|-|TRBJ1-5|-|16
CASSQDRRAESQPQHF
TGCGCCAGCAGCCAAGACCGGAGGGCAGAAAGTCAGCCCCAGCATTTT
>TRBV6-5|many|TRBJ1-5|-|13
CASSDRTNQPQHF
TGTGCCAGCAGCGACAGAACCAATCAGCCCCAGCATTTT
>TRBV7-9|many|TRBJ1-3|-|16
CASSLSGGRTGNTIYF
TGTGCCAGCAGCTTAAGTGGGGGGAGAACTGGAAACACCATATATTTT
>TRBV7-6|few|TRBJ2-3|-|15
CASSPGTPLTDTQYF
TGTGCCAGCAGCCCAGGGACTCCACTCACAGATACGCAGTATTTT
>TRBV19|few|TRBJ1-1|-|11
CASSMPYEAFF
TGTGCCAGTAGTATGCCCTATGAAGCTTTCTTT
>TRBV6-2/TRBV6-3|many|TRBJ1-2|-|14
CASSPRAEPYGYTF
TGTGCCAGCAGTCCCAGAGCGGAACCCTATGGCTACACCTTC
>TRBV12-3/TRBV12-4|many|TRBJ1-1|-|13
CASINQGNTEAFF
TGTGCCAGCATTAACCAGGGAAACACTGAAGCTTTCTTT
>TRBV6-6|-|TRBJ1-1|-|13
CASSRTLNTEAFF
TGTGCCAGCAGCCGGACTCTGAACACTGAAGCTTTCTTT
>TRBV7-9|few|TRBJ1-4|-|18
CASSLLGLGIATNEKLFF
TGTGCCAGCAGCTTGTTGGGCTTGGGGATTGCAACTAATGAAAAACTGTTTTTT
>TRBV15|-|TRBJ1-5|-|15
CATSRDPQLYQPQHF
TGTGCCACCAGCAGAGATCCCCAACTATATCAGCCCCAGCATTTT
>TRBV20-1|-|TRBJ1-5|-|17
CSATTTQGHGPGRAQHF
TGCAGTGCGACCACCACGCAGGGCCACGGACCAGGACGAGCCCAGCATTTT